The T cell receptor beta chain described here comes from a study of neurological immune-mediated disorders. Looking at the study overall: Of the approximately 34 patients with multiple sclerosis, about 31 had relapsing-remitting MS, whereas the remaining 3 had secondary progressive MS.

The study's findings and limits: With the multiple sclerosis repertoire cluster, none of the clinical or MRI features showed an association. While HTLV-1-associated myelopathy showed the greatest TCR clonal expansion, multiple sclerosis showed the least, falling below healthy controls.

The authors made cDNA by 5'RACE with 10-nucleotide random UMIs. TCRdb used MiXCR to reprocess the 5' RACE reads, holding one entry per CDR3 protein. Of approximately 38,000 distinct CDR3 sequences listed, 2% to 2.5% are singletons. Trimming stripped 5 bases from V and 0 bases from J, with 11 bases between. There are 15 residues in the CDR3. Germline values: CDR1 MNHEY, CDR2 SMNVEV (reference sequence). This clonotype was counted ten times or more. Antigen unknown. The origin of this receptor is a man aged 50 to 59 with multiple sclerosis. The rearrangement links TRBV27 to TRBJ2-1; D is undetermined. Sequenced input: PBMCs. Here the CDR3 DNA reads TGTGCCAGCAGTCCCACCCTGATCTCCTACAATGAGCAGTTCTTC. Translating it yields CASSPTLISYNEQFF.